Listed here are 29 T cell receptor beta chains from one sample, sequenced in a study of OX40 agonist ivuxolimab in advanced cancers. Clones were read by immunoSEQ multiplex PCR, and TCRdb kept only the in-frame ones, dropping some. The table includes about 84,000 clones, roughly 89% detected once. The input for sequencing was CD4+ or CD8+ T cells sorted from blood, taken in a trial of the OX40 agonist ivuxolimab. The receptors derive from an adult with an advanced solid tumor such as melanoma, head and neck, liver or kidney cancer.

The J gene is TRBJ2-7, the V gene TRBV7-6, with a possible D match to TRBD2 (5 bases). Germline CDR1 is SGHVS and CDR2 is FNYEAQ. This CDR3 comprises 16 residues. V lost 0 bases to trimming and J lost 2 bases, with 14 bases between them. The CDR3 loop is CASSLAGVRSPYEQYF. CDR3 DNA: TGTGCCAGCAGCTTAGCGGGAGTCAGGTCTCCCTACGAGCAGTACTTC.

CDR3 region: CASRTSGNTGELFF. The CDR3 DNA sequence: TGTGCCAGCAGGACTAGCGGCAACACCGGGGAGCTGTTTTTT. The gene calls are TRBV6-4 and TRBJ2-2; 9 bases match TRBD2. This CDR3 is built from 14 residues. Unmatched junction bases numbered 1, after V lost 6 bases and J lost 2 bases. Germline V gene lookup returns CDR1 MRHNA and CDR2 SNTAGT.

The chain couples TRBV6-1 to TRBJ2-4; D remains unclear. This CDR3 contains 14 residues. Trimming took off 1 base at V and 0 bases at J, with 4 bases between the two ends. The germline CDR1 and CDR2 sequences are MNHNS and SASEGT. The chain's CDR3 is CASSEGLAKNIQYF. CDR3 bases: TGTGCCAGCAGTGAAGGTTTAGCCAAAAACATTCAGTACTTC.

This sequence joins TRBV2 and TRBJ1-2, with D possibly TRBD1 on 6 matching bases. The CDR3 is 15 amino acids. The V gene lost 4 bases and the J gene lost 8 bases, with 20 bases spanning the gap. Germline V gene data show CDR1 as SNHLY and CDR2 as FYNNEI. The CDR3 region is CASSAQGPLAGGYTF. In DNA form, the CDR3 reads TGTGCCAGCAGTGCACAGGGTCCCCTGGCGGGCGGCTACACCTTC. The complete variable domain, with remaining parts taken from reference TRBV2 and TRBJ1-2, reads EPEVTQTPSHQVTQMGQEVILRCVPISNHLYFYWYRQILGQKVEFLVSFYNNEISEKSEIFDDQFSVERPDGSNFTLKIRSTKLEDSAMYFCASSAQGPLAGGYTFGSGTRLTVV.

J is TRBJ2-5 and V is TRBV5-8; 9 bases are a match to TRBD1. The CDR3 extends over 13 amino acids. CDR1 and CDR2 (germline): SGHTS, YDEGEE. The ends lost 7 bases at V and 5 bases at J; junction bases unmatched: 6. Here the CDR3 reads CASHRGLLETQYF. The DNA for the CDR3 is TGTGCCAGCCACAGGGGGCTCTTGGAGACCCAGTACTTC.

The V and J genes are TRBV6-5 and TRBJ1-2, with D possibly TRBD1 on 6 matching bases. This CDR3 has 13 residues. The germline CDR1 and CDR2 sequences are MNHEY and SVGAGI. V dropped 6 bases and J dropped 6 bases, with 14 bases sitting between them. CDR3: CASRKTGGNGYTF. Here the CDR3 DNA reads TGTGCCAGCAGGAAAACGGGGGGCAATGGCTACACCTTC.

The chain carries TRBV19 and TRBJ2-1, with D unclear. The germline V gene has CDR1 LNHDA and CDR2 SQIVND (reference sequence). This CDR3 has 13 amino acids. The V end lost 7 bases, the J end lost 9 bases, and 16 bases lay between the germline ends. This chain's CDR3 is CASTIEYSGEQFF. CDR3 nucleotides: TGTGCCAGTACCATCGAATATTCGGGTGAGCAGTTCTTC.

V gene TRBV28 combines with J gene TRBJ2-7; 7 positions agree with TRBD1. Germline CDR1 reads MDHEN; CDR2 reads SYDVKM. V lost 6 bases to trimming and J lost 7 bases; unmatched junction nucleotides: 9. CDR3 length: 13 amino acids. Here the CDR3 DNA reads TGTGCCAGCAGAAACAGGGGTAGGGGGGAGCAGTACGTC. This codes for CASRNRGRGEQYV.

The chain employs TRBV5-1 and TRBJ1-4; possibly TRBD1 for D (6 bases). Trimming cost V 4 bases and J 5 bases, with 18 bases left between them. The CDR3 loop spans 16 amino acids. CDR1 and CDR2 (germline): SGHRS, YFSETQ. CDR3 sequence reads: CASSRGQALTNEKLFF. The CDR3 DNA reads TGCGCCAGCAGCCGGGGACAAGCTCTCACGAATGAAAAACTGTTTTTT.

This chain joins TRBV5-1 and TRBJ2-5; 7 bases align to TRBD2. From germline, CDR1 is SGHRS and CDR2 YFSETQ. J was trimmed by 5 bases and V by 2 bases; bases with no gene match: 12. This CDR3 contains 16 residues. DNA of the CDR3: TGCGCCAGCAGCTTTTTGACTAACGGGGAGGGGGAGACCCAGTACTTC. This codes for CASSFLTNGEGETQYF.

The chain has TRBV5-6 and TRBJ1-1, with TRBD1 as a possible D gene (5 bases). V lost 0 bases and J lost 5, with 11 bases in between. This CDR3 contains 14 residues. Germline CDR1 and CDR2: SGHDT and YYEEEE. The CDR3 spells CASSLGGRRTEAFF. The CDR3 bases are TGTGCCAGCAGCTTGGGGGGACGAAGAACTGAAGCTTTCTTT.

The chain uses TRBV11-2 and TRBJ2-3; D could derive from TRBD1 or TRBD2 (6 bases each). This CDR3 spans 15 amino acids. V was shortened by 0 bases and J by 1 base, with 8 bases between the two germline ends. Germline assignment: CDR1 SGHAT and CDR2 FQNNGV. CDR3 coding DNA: TGTGCCAGCAGCTTAGATAGGGGGGGCACAGATACGCAGTATTTT. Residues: CASSLDRGGTDTQYF.

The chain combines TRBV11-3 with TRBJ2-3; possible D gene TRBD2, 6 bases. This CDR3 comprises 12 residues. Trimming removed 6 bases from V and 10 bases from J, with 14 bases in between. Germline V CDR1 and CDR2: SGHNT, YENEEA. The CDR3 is CASSYSTGAQYF. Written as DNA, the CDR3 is TGTGCCAGCAGTTATAGCACGGGGGCGCAGTATTTT.

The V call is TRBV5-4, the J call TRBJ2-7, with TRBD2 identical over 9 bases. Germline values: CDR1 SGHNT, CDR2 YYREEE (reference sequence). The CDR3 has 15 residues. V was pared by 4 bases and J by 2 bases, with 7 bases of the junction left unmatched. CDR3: CASSPGTSLAYEQYF. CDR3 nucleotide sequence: TGTGCCAGCAGCCCCGGGACTAGCTTAGCCTACGAGCAGTACTTC.

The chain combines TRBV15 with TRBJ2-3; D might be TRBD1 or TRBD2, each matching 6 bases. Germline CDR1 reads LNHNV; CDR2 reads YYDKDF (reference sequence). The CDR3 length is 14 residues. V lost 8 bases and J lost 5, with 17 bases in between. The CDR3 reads CATLTRGQGDTQYF. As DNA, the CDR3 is TGTGCCACCCTCACCCGGGGGCAAGGAGATACGCAGTATTTT.

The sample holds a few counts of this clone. In DNA, the CDR3 is TGTGCCACTCAACACGGGGAAGCTTTCTTT. Translated, it gives CATQHGEAFF. The J gene is TRBJ1-1, the V gene TRBV6-5; the D is unclear. CDR3 length: 10 residues. Germline V CDR1 and CDR2: MNHEY, SVGAGI. Trimming removed 10 bases from V and 8 bases from J, with 11 bases in between.

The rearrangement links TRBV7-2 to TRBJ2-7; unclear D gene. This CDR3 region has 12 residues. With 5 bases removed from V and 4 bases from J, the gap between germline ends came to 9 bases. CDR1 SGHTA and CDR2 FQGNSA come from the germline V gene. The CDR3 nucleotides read TGTGCCAGCAGCGGTGTAGGTTACGAGCAGTACTTC. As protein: CASSGVGYEQYF. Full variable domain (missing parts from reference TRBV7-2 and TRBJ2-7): GAGVSQSPSNKVTEKGKDVELRCDPISGHTALYWYRQSLGQGLEFLIYFQGNSAPDKSGLPSDRFSAERTGGSVSTLTIQRTQQEDSAVYLCASSGVGYEQYFGPGTRLTVT.

Here the CDR3 reads CASSLGTVKSGWSGYTF. The CDR3 DNA reads TGTGCCAGCAGCTTGGGTACTGTTAAGAGCGGTTGGAGTGGCTACACCTTC. The chain has TRBV5-6 and TRBJ1-2; D gene ambiguous. This CDR3 has 17 residues. From germline, CDR1 is SGHDT and CDR2 YYEEEE. V was cut by 0 bases and J by 7 bases, with 22 bases left in between. Looking up the rest from reference TRBV5-6 and TRBJ1-2 gives the full variable domain: DAGVTQSPTHLIKTRGQQVTLRCSPKSGHDTVSWYQQALGQGPQFIFQYYEEEERQRGNFPDRFSGHQFPNYSSELNVNALLLGDSALYLCASSLGTVKSGWSGYTFGSGTRLTVV.

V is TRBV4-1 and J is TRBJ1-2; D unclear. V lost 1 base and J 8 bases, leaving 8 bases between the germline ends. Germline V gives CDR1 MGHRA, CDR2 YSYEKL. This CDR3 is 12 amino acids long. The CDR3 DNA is TGCGCCAGCAGCCAAGGGCCCGGGGGCTACACCTTC. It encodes CASSQGPGGYTF.

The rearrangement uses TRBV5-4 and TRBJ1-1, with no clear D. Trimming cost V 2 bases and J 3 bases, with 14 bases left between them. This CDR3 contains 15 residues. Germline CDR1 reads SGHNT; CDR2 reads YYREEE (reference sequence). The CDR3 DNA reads TGTGCCAGCAGCTTTAAAACCGCCGGGGACACTGAAGCTTTCTTT. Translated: CASSFKTAGDTEAFF. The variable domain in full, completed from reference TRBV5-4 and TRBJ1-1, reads ETGVTQSPTHLIKTRGQQVTLRCSSQSGHNTVSWYQQALGQGPQFIFQYYREEENGRGNFPPRFSGLQFPNYSSELNVNALELDDSALYLCASSFKTAGDTEAFFGQGTRLTVV.

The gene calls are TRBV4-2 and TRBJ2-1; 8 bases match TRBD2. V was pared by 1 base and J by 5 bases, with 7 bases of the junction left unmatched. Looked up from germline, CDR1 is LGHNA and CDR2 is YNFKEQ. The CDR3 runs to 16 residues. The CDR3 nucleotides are TGTGCCAGCAGCCAAGTTTACTCGGGAGGGGACAATGAGCAGTTCTTC. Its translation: CASSQVYSGGDNEQFF.

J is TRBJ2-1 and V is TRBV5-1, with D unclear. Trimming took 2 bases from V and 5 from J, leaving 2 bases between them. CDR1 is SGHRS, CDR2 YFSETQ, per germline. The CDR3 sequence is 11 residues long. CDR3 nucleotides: TGCGCCAGCAGCTTTAACAATGAGCAGTTCTTC. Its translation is CASSFNNEQFF.

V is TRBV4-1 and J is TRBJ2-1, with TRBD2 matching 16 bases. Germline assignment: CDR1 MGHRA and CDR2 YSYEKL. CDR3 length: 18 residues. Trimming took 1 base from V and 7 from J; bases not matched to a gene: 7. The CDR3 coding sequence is TGCGCCAGCAGCCAAGGTGGGACTAGCGGGAGGGTTCGGAATGAGCAGTTCTTC. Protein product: CASSQGGTSGRVRNEQFF.

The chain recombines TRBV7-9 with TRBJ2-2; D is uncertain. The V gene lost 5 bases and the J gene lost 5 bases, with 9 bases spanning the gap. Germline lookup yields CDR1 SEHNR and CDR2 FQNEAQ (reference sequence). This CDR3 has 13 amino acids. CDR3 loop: CASSPYRTGELFF. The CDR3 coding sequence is TGTGCCAGCAGCCCGTACCGGACCGGGGAGCTGTTTTTT.

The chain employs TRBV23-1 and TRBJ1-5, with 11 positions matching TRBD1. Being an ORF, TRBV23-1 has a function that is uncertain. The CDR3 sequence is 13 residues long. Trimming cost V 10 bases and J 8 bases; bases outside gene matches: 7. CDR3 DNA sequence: TGCGCCATCGGACAGGGGGCGACCGAGCCCCAGCATTTT. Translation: CAIGQGATEPQHF.

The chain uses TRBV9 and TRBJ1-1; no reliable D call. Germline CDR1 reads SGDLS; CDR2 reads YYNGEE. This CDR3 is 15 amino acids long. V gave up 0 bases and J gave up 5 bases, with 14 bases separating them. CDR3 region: CASSVEGLGRTEAFF. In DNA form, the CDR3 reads TGTGCCAGCAGCGTAGAGGGCCTCGGGAGAACTGAAGCTTTCTTT. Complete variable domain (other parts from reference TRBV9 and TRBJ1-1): DSGVTQTPKHLITATGQRVTLRCSPRSGDLSVYWYQQSLDQGLQFLIQYYNGEERAKGNILERFSAQQFPDLHSELNLSSLELGDSALYFCASSVEGLGRTEAFFGQGTRLTVV.

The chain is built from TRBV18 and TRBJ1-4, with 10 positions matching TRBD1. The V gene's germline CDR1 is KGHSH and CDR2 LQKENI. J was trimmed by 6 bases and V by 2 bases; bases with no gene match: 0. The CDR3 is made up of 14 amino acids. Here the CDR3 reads CASSPGTGDEKLFF. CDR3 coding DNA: TGTGCCAGCTCACCAGGGACAGGGGATGAAAAACTGTTTTTT.

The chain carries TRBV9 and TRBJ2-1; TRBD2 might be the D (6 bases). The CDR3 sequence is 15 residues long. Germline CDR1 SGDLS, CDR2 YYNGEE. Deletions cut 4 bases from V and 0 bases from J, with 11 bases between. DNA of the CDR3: TGTGCCAGCAGCCCAGCGGGCTACTCCTACAATGAGCAGTTCTTC. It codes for CASSPAGYSYNEQFF.

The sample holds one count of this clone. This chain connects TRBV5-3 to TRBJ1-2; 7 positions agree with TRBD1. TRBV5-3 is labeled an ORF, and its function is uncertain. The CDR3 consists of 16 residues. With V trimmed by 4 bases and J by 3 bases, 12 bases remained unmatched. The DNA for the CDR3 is TGTGCCAGAAGCGTGCTGCGGACAGGAGTAGACTATGGCTACACCTTC. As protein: CARSVLRTGVDYGYTF.